The present T cell receptor beta chain was sequenced within a study of a mutant IDH1 vaccine in newly diagnosed glioma. About the research overall: The patients received vaccinations eight times, in weeks 1, 3, 5, 7, 11, 15, 19 and 23.

Sequenced by immunoSEQ multiplex PCR; TCRdb stores in-frame clones only, minus some. The data hold 30,000 to 35,000 clones, with around 89% observed a single time. This sample's time point: week 11, during vaccination. Vaccination used 300 ug of mutant IDH1 20-mer peptide per dose, with topical imiquimod. CDR3 length: 15 amino acids. Trimming cost V 3 bases and J 2 bases; bases outside gene matches: 5. Germline loops: CDR1 KGHSH, CDR2 LQKENI. A note on this clone: No antigen is known for it.

The material was PBMCs, obtained from a glioma patient whose treatment included an IDH1 peptide vaccine. This receptor was obtained from a young man with glioma. This rearrangement joins TRBV18 to TRBJ2-7, with 9 positions matching TRBD2. Written as DNA, the CDR3 is TGTGCCAGCTCACCGGGTAGCGGGGGAACCTACGAGCAGTACTTC. Translated, it gives CASSPGSGGTYEQYF.